Listed here are 15 T cell receptor beta chains from one sample, sequenced in a study of blood T cell repertoires in COVID-19. Generated by immunoSEQ multiplex PCR, the TCRdb table keeps only in-frame clones and is missing some. The table shows about 22,000 clones, with roughly 83% occurring only once. Sequencing was carried out using peripheral blood. The receptors were sampled from a man in his 70s with acute or convalescent COVID-19.

This clone ranks as hyperexpanded. The chain links TRBV7-9 to TRBJ2-5; 13 bases are a match to TRBD2. The germline CDR1 and CDR2 sequences are SEHNR and FQNEAQ (reference sequence). The CDR3 runs to 17 residues. Trimming at V came to 4 bases and at J to 0 bases, leaving 5 bases not matched to a gene. Written as DNA, the CDR3 is TGTGCCAGCAGCTGGACCGGACTAGCGGGGGACCAAGAGACCCAGTACTTC. This codes for CASSWTGLAGDQETQYF.

The gene calls are TRBV5-1 and TRBJ2-1; possibly TRBD2 for D (5 bases). The germline CDR1 and CDR2 sequences are SGHRS and YFSETQ. This CDR3 comprises 16 residues. V was pared by 0 bases and J by 0 bases, with 10 bases between. The CDR3, as DNA: TGCGCCAGCAGCTTGGCCCTAGGGAGCTCCTACAATGAGCAGTTCTTC. This gives the protein CASSLALGSSYNEQFF.

The chain carries TRBV6-2 or TRBV6-3 and TRBJ1-5; 12 bases are shared with TRBD1. Per germline, CDR1 MNHEY and CDR2 SVGEGT. Trimming cost V 6 bases and J 7 bases; bases outside gene matches: 13. CDR3 length: 17 amino acids. In DNA form, the CDR3 reads TGTGCCAGCAGCAACGCCGGGACAGGGGGCTTCAGACAGCCCCAGCATTTT. Its protein is CASSNAGTGGFRQPQHF.

The V and J genes are TRBV5-8 and TRBJ2-7; 10 positions match TRBD2. The V and J ends lost 0 bases and 5 bases, in that order; junction bases with no gene match: 8. Germline values: CDR1 SGHTS, CDR2 YDEGEE. The CDR3 spans 16 residues. The CDR3 sequence: CASSLAYTSGTDEQYF. CDR3 DNA: TGTGCCAGCAGCTTGGCCTATACTAGCGGGACAGACGAGCAGTACTTC.

This chain connects TRBV7-2 to TRBJ2-2, with D perhaps matching TRBD1 (6 bases). The V and J ends lost 2 bases and 2 bases respectively, with 12 bases between them. The length of the CDR3 is 16 residues. The germline V gene has CDR1 SGHTA and CDR2 FQGNSA. The CDR3 here is CASSLYAGTNTGELFF. The CDR3 coding sequence is TGTGCCAGCAGCTTATACGCAGGGACAAACACCGGGGAGCTGTTTTTT.

The gene calls are TRBV3-1 (or the pseudogene TRBV3-2) and TRBJ1-2, with 9 nucleotides matching TRBD1. The V gene's germline CDR1 is LGHDT and CDR2 YNNKEL (reference sequence). V was pared by 3 bases and J by 8 bases, with 4 bases of the junction left unmatched. The CDR3 runs 13 residues. CDR3 nucleotide sequence: TGTGCCAGCAGCCATAACAGGGGGCAGGGCTACACCTTC. This codes for CASSHNRGQGYTF.

The chain combines TRBV19 with TRBJ1-5, with TRBD1 as a possible D gene (5 bases). Germline values: CDR1 LNHDA, CDR2 SQIVND (reference sequence). The ends were cut back, 9 bases at V and 2 bases at J, with 14 bases in the middle. This CDR3 region has 14 residues. CDR3 in DNA: TGTGCCAGCCGTGACGGGGGTGGCAATCAGCCCCAGCATTTT. It yields the protein CASRDGGGNQPQHF.

J is TRBJ2-7 and V is TRBV4-3; D is undetermined. The CDR3 is made up of 14 amino acids. The ends were cut back, 0 bases at V and 2 bases at J, with 8 bases in the middle. Looked up from germline, CDR1 is LGHNA and CDR2 is YSLEER. The CDR3 region is CASSQDGIAYEQYF. CDR3 bases: TGCGCCAGCAGCCAAGACGGTATCGCCTACGAGCAGTACTTC.

The CDR3 bases are TGTGCCAGCAGTCGGACAGGGAGTTCCTCTGGGGCCAACGTCCTGACTTTC. It translates to CASSRTGSSSGANVLTF. This sequence joins TRBV6-6 and TRBJ2-6; 8 bases fit TRBD1. V lost 5 bases and J lost 0; bases outside the gene matches: 6. CDR3 length: 17 residues. Per the germline V gene, CDR1 is MNHNY and CDR2 is SVGAGI (reference sequence).

This clone was seen more than once but under ten times. This sequence joins TRBV5-6 and TRBJ1-3; a possible D gene is TRBD1 (5 bases). CDR1 is SGHDT and CDR2 is YYEEEE in the germline V gene. This CDR3 contains 15 residues. Trimming pared 5 bases from V and 2 bases from J, leaving 14 bases between. DNA of the CDR3: TGTGCCAGCAGATTCGCGACAGAACCTGGAAACACCATATATTTT. Amino acid sequence: CASRFATEPGNTIYF.

This sequence joins TRBV5-4 and TRBJ2-3; tentative D call: TRBD2 (5 bases). Trimming took off 4 bases at V and 0 bases at J, with 6 bases between the two ends. The CDR3 contains 13 residues. CDR1 is SGHNT, CDR2 YYREEE, per germline (reference sequence). The CDR3 coding sequence is TGTGCCAGCAGCCGGACTAGCACAGATACGCAGTATTTT. Translation gives CASSRTSTDTQYF.

This clone was counted a single time. V and J are TRBV19 and TRBJ2-1, with 7 bases that match TRBD1. CDR1 LNHDA and CDR2 SQIVND come from the germline V gene (reference sequence). CDR3 length equals 14 residues. V lost 1 base to trimming and J lost 5 bases; unmatched junction nucleotides: 2. CDR3 protein: CASSIVGQHNEQFF. In nucleotides, the CDR3 is TGTGCCAGTAGTATAGTGGGACAGCACAATGAGCAGTTCTTC.

The genes are TRBV15 and TRBJ1-2; TRBD1 agrees at 8 bases. The germline CDR1 and CDR2 sequences are LNHNV and YYDKDF (reference sequence). The CDR3 sequence is 18 residues long. The V gene end was trimmed by 4 bases and the J gene end by 1 base; junction bases not matched to a gene: 14. CDR3 bases: TGTGCCACCAGCATCCTGCAGGGGGCCTTCCTTGGTAACTATGGCTACACCTTC. Translating gives CATSILQGAFLGNYGYTF.

This chain links TRBV19 with TRBJ2-1, with D tentatively TRBD2 (5 bases). The CDR3 consists of 14 residues. Germline CDR1 reads LNHDA; CDR2 reads SQIVND (reference sequence). Trimming cost V 8 bases and J 4 bases, with 15 bases left between them. DNA of the CDR3: TGTGCCAGTCAAAGGCCGGGGTGGTACAATGAGCAGTTCTTC. It yields the protein CASQRPGWYNEQFF. Complete variable domain (other parts from reference TRBV19 and TRBJ2-1): DGGITQSPKYLFRKEGQNVTLSCEQNLNHDAMYWYRQDPGQGLRLIYYSQIVNDFQKGDIAEGYSVSREKKESFPLTVTSAQKNPTAFYLCASQRPGWYNEQFFGPGTRLTVL.

This clone appeared once. The chain links TRBV24-1 to TRBJ2-6; 13 bases map to TRBD2. The ends lost 3 bases at V and 1 base at J; junction bases unmatched: 2. The CDR3 runs to 18 residues. Per germline, CDR1 KGHDR and CDR2 SFDVKD. CDR3 bases: TGTGCCACCAGTGATCGACTAGCGGGGGGATCTGGGGCCAACGTCCTGACTTTC. Protein sequence: CATSDRLAGGSGANVLTF.